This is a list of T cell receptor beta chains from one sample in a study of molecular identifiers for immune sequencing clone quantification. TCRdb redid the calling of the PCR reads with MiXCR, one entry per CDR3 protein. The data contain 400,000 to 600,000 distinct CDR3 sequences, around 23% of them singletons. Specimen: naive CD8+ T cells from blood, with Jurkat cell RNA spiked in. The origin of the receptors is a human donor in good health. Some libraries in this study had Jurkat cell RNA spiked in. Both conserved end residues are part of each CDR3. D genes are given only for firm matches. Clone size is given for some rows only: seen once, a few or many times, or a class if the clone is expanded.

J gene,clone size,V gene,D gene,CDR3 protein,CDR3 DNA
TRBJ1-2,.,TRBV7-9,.,CASSLGVQANYGYTF,TGTGCCAGCAGCTTAGGGGTCCAGGCAAACTATGGCTACACCTTC
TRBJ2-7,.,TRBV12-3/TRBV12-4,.,CASSFGGGTYEQYF,TGTGCCAGCAGTTTTGGAGGGGGTACCTACGAGCAGTACTTC
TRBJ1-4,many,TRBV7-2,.,CASSPGDKSRDEKLFF,TGTGCCAGCAGCCCAGGGGACAAATCCCGGGATGAAAAACTGTTTTTT
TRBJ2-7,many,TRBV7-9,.,CASSSPADPDYEQYF,TGTGCCAGCAGCTCTCCGGCCGACCCGGACTACGAGCAGTACTTC
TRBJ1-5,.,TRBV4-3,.,CASSQDGYRRGNQPQHF,TGCGCCAGCAGCCAAGATGGGTATCGGCGCGGCAATCAGCCCCAGCATTTT
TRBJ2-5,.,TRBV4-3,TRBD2,CASSQDRVAGAVETQYF,TGCGCCAGCAGCCAAGATCGGGTAGCGGGAGCAGTGGAGACCCAGTACTTC
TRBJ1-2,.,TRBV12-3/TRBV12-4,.,CASSSPALDWSVGYTF,TGTGCCAGCAGTAGCCCTGCCTTAGATTGGTCGGTAGGCTACACCTTC
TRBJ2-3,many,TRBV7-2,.,CASSPHERDTQYF,TGTGCCAGCAGCCCACACGAACGGGATACGCAGTATTTT
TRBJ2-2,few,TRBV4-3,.,CASSQGWQGGTGELFF,TGCGCCAGCAGCCAAGGATGGCAGGGGGGCACCGGGGAGCTGTTTTTT
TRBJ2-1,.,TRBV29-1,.,CSARTDYNEQFF,TGCAGCGCCCGGACCGACTACAATGAGCAGTTCTTC